Described below is a single TCR beta chain sequence and its context. Its antigen remains unidentified. No clone much larger than this one lies a single base away; base qualities are absent. Libraries were built with the immunoSEQ multiplex PCR assay. The multiplex PCR relied on a mix of 60 forward primers for TCR Vbeta segments and 13 reverse primers for TCR Jbeta segments. Amplification of the CDR3 region of rearranged TCR beta genes was performed with a multiplex PCR assay on genomic DNA. On the Illumina HiSeq System, the amplified TCR beta libraries were sequenced as 87-base-pair reads. In the original analysis: A later analysis tallied tens of millions of unique TCR beta chains across the 666 repertoires, and some 10 million of those chains were shared by two or more donors. Raw reads were error-corrected and collapsed into unique sequences by a nearest-neighbor algorithm in which closely related sequences were merged to remove PCR and sequencing errors. V, D and J gene segments were assigned by aligning CDR3 sequences to IMGT reference sequences. For a sequence to be retained, a match of at least six nucleotides was required to both a V gene segment and a J gene segment. Rearrangements were classified as productive when the CDR3 lacked stop codons and remained in frame with V and J, and all other rearrangements were classified as non-productive. Following IMGT convention, CDR3 was defined as the stretch from the second conserved V-encoded cysteine to the conserved J-encoded phenylalanine. The earlier analysis of a few hundred of the donors excluded any sequence lacking an unambiguous match to a single V gene segment. In an earlier analysis of several hundred of the donors, V segments were called functional above 56.7% productive rearrangements and were called segregating when the between-donor standard deviation exceeded 5%. To diagnose cytomegalovirus status from the catalog of TCR beta chain sequences, a statistical classification framework was built. A later analysis assigned V and J genes by comparing TCR nucleotide sequences with IMGT/GENE-DB human TR gene sequences. In a later analysis, CDR3 sequences and most-parsimonious VDJ recombination scenarios were assigned using the TCRdist pipeline. In a later analysis, each TCR beta chain was defined by its CDR3 amino acid sequence together with its V-gene family, and reads lacking a unique V-gene family were excluded. A later analysis removed 600 or so highly shared, low-generation-probability nucleotide sequences to deal with suspected cross-contamination and a sequencing artifact. In a later analysis, a clonal expansion index was calculated for each public chain from normalized within-repertoire ranks of inferred template counts. In a later analysis, generation probabilities were computed using a VDJ recombination model fitted to out-of-frame rearrangements, and the results were checked against IGoR. Hypergeometric tests were used in a later analysis to score TCR-TCR, TCR-HLA and TCR-CMV co-occurrence, with a repertoire-size bias correction applied to the TCR pairs. To estimate false discovery rates, a later analysis permuted the HLA or CMV assignments 20 times. In a later analysis, co-occurring TCRs were grouped with DBSCAN, and TCRdist sequence similarity was added when clustering was performed within HLA-allele-positive subsets. For co-occurrence clustering, repertoires with fewer than 30,000 or more than 120,000 public chains were excluded, along with four or five repertoires with anomalous nucleotide sharing. In its TCRdb copy, this immuneACCESS table keeps in-frame sequences only and misses some clones. Where compared with another copy, unresolved V genes explain less than half of these, and the others have no known cause. That table furnishes V, J and clone size, whereas the DNA furnished D and trimming. Recorded for this sample are around 140,000 clones; 75% to 85% of them occurred a single time. The ten largest clones add up to approximately 1.8% of the sample.

This sample is drawn from a study of cytomegalovirus exposure and HLA in healthy donors (dated by TCRdb to between 2016 and 2019). The study in broad terms: According to an earlier analysis of several hundred of the donors, about 179 million T cells yielded roughly 110 million unique TCR beta sequences and less than 300 Gb of sequence data. Genome-wide SNP genotypes for about 55% of the roughly 670 donors were used in a later genetic analysis, which treated that subset as a discovery cohort. HLA typing covered class I and class II loci at four-digit resolution. Of the roughly 390 genotyped donors, 81% were placed in the genetic ancestry cluster associated with self-reported Caucasian donors. The aim of the study was to test whether cataloging public T cell receptors could identify signatures of past pathogen exposure. Alongside the repertoire data, information on donor age, sex, ethnicity and CMV serostatus was compiled. Rather than using new phenotypic data, the later analysis identified candidate immune exposures from TCR beta sequences and from how often those sequences occurred across donors. Five DR-DQ haplotypes were treated as single units for association and clustering because of strong linkage in the cohort. Every repertoire in the discovery cohort had been generated on one and the same sequencing platform. In a later analysis, previously published TCR beta repertoires from about 670 donors were re-analyzed and high-resolution HLA genotyping was added so that TCR occurrence patterns could be studied. To predict cytomegalovirus infection status, the study combined high-throughput TCR immunosequencing, statistical association of individual TCRs with disease status, and machine learning. The number of typed donors differed by locus: about 629-640 for A, B, C, DRB1 and DQB1; 500 to 550 for DQA1; over 600 for DPA1; and around 490 for DPB1. In addition to the first cohort of about 650 subjects, a separate validation cohort of approximately 120 different subjects was used. On average, over 200,000 unique TCR beta nucleotide sequences were sequenced per donor among several hundred genotyped donors of the cohort, with roughly 18% of those sequences being non-productive. The T cell repertoires of 700 or so subjects were profiled by immunosequencing and related to cytomegalovirus serostatus. An early release that covered 640 HLA-typed donors contained approximately 300 gigabases of sequencing data and around 80 million unique TCR sequences. In an earlier analysis of 587 of the donors, high-throughput TCR beta sequencing was used to judge whether each TCR beta V gene segment behaved as functional or pseudogenic. What the research found in general, with its limitations: At a false discovery rate of 0.05, a later analysis linked approximately 18,000 TCR beta sequences to specific HLA alleles. While some public TCRs were present in many individuals, most TCR sequences turned up only very rarely across donors. Assigning TCR associations to individual alleles was difficult when HLA alleles, especially DR and DQ, strongly co-occurred. The study listed approximately 150 TCR beta chains as associated with cytomegalovirus. HLA typing was unavailable for some donors at each locus, so association tests used only the typed subset. A later analysis found that most CMV-associated TCR beta chains appeared HLA-restricted, with HLA associations seemingly driven largely by CMV exposure. CMV serostatus was the only immune exposure information available for the cohort. According to a later analysis, TCR association rates differed among HLA loci, with DRB1 alleles showing the most associated TCRs and HLA-C alleles showing the fewest. Cytomegalovirus status was reported to be diagnosed by the classifier with high specificity and sensitivity in both the original and validation cohorts. Correlated functional status among segregating V segments might reflect linkage disequilibrium, but an unknown experimental factor could not be ruled out. Compared with equally common non-associated chains, HLA-associated TCR beta chains in a later analysis were more clonally expanded and had lower generation probabilities. A further reported finding was that TCR beta sequences accurately predicted the HLA-A and HLA-B alleles for most subjects in the first cohort. In a later analysis, several top co-occurrence clusters were reported to appear linked to parvovirus B19, influenza, CMV and Epstein-Barr virus. A cluster of highly shared sequence variants was judged likely to represent a technical artifact of the sequencing pipeline. Broadly in line with IMGT annotations, most TCR beta V segments showed up in productive rearrangements about 87% or about 30% of the time in an earlier analysis of 450 to 750 of the donors. The earlier analysis of approximately 540 of the donors excluded about 16 rarely observed V segments, including chromosome 9 orphons, because counts were too low. The cohort was sequenced for TCR beta chains only, and without alpha or paired-chain data the features that could be detected were limited. A later genetic analysis reported fewer N-insertions in productive TCRs among donors in an Asian-associated ancestry cluster than the roughly 670-donor mean. Some IMGT-functional V segments, including TRBV6-2 and TRBV6-3, could not be distinguished by the 87-base-pair reads and were therefore excluded. A few of the identified cytomegalovirus-associated TCR beta chains were confirmed in vitro to be specific for cytomegalovirus antigens. An association between a missense DCLRE1C variant and V-gene and J-gene trimming of TCR beta chains was found in a later genetic analysis and replicated in an independent cohort. The authors suggested that the approach could potentially be extended to other disease states and immunological phenotypes. The presence/absence analyses assumed that sequencing depth was roughly uniform across donors, and that assumption may not be true.

CDR1 and CDR2 were assigned from the germline V gene (reference sequence) as LNHDA and SQIVND. Compared with germline, V lacks 7 bases and J lacks 6 bases; bases without a gene match: 8. From the cysteine through the phenylalanine, the CDR3 covers 13 amino acids. Only the CDR3 portion is preserved as DNA: 39 bases, with reading frame beginning at the first base. The cohort consisted of some 670 healthy bone marrow donors. At the time of sampling, all cohort members were nominally healthy, though unrecorded immune exposures were likely present. The donor tested CMV seropositive, placing the donor among the 289 seropositive members of the cohort. A peripheral blood sample was collected from each donor, and TCR beta sequencing was performed on peripheral blood mononuclear cells. The Qiagen DNeasy Blood Extraction Kit was used to extract genomic DNA from the blood cell samples.

Sequences were obtained from PBMCs. The TCR sequence derives from a female donor in good health and CMV-seropositive. The V gene is TRBV19 and the J gene is TRBJ2-7; 8 junctional bases match TRBD2. The nucleotide sequence is given as TGTGCCAGTATGGAAACGGGAGGGGGCGAGCAGTACTTC. Its protein product is CASMETGGGEQYF.